A selection of T cell receptor beta chains follows, all from one sample in a study of radiation and T cells in renal cell carcinoma. The method was immunoSEQ multiplex PCR; TCRdb's version includes in-frame clones alone and lacks a portion of them. The sample includes some 120,000 clones, roughly 85% of them seen just once. Material: blood, obtained from a patient whose treatment included radiotherapy and nephrectomy. The receptor source for this set is a woman aged 55-69 years with renal cell carcinoma. The CDR3 runs from the conserved cysteine through the conserved F or W. The D gene is left open where the match is weak. Part of the rows lack a size; the others show once, few, many or a class for expanded clones.

CDR3nt: TGTGCCAGCAGCTTAGCGGGCGCGGGACCTAACTATGGCTACACCTTC; CDR3aa: CASSLAGAGPNYGYTF; j_gene: TRBJ1-2; v_gene: TRBV7-9; abundance: few; d_gene: NA
CDR3nt: TGCAGCGTTGAGAGAGGAGTGAACACTGAAGCTTTCTTT; CDR3aa: CSVERGVNTEAFF; j_gene: TRBJ1-1; v_gene: TRBV29-1; abundance: NA; d_gene: NA
CDR3nt: TGTGCCAGCAGCCGAATAGGGACAGTTGACAATGAGCAGTTCTTC; CDR3aa: CASSRIGTVDNEQFF; j_gene: TRBJ2-1; v_gene: TRBV7-9; abundance: once; d_gene: TRBD1
CDR3nt: TGTGCCACCGCGCTCGGGACAGGGGGCTACGAGCAGTACTTC; CDR3aa: CATALGTGGYEQYF; j_gene: TRBJ2-7; v_gene: TRBV19; abundance: NA; d_gene: TRBD1
CDR3nt: TGTGCCAGCAGTTTCCGGACCGGGAATAGCAATCAGCCCCAGCATTTT; CDR3aa: CASSFRTGNSNQPQHF; j_gene: TRBJ1-5; v_gene: TRBV28; abundance: NA; d_gene: NA
CDR3nt: TGTGCCAGCAGTCACCAGGGAAACTATGGCTACACCTTC; CDR3aa: CASSHQGNYGYTF; j_gene: TRBJ1-2; v_gene: TRBV6-1; abundance: NA; d_gene: NA
CDR3nt: TGTGCCAGCAGTTACCAGGGGAGTCGGGAAGCTTTCTTT; CDR3aa: CASSYQGSREAFF; j_gene: TRBJ1-1; v_gene: TRBV6-6; abundance: NA; d_gene: NA
CDR3nt: TGCAGCGTCCGGAACACCGGGGAGCTGTTTTTT; CDR3aa: CSVRNTGELFF; j_gene: TRBJ2-2; v_gene: TRBV29-1; abundance: NA; d_gene: NA
CDR3nt: TGTGCCAGCAGCTTAGGGGCGGGAGGAGATTACGAGCAGTACTTC; CDR3aa: CASSLGAGGDYEQYF; j_gene: TRBJ2-7; v_gene: TRBV7-2; abundance: once; d_gene: TRBD2
CDR3nt: TGTGCCAGCAGCCCGGGGGACAGGGTCTTTGGGGGCTACACCTTC; CDR3aa: CASSPGDRVFGGYTF; j_gene: TRBJ1-2; v_gene: TRBV7-2; abundance: NA; d_gene: TRBD1
CDR3nt: TGTGCCAGTACAACCGGGACAGGGTACGGGAATCAGCCCCAGCATTTT; CDR3aa: CASTTGTGYGNQPQHF; j_gene: TRBJ1-5; v_gene: TRBV19; abundance: few; d_gene: TRBD1
CDR3nt: TGTGCCAGCCGTCCTAGCGGGACGAATGAGCAGTTCTTC; CDR3aa: CASRPSGTNEQFF; j_gene: TRBJ2-1; v_gene: TRBV28; abundance: NA; d_gene: TRBD2
CDR3nt: TGCGCCAGCAGCCGGGCCGGACTAGCGGCTCCGTCGTACTTC; CDR3aa: CASSRAGLAAPSYF; j_gene: TRBJ2-5; v_gene: TRBV5-1; abundance: NA; d_gene: TRBD2
CDR3nt: TGTGCCAGCAGCGCCGGACAGGGGAACTATGGCTACACCTTC; CDR3aa: CASSAGQGNYGYTF; j_gene: TRBJ1-2; v_gene: TRBV9; abundance: NA; d_gene: TRBD1
CDR3nt: TGTGCCAGCAGCCCGACAGGAGTCGAAGGCTACACCTTC; CDR3aa: CASSPTGVEGYTF; j_gene: TRBJ1-2; v_gene: TRBV6-5; abundance: NA; d_gene: NA
CDR3nt: TGTGCCAGCAGCTTTACGTCGGGGGCGGGAGAGCAGTACTTC; CDR3aa: CASSFTSGAGEQYF; j_gene: TRBJ2-7; v_gene: TRBV11-2; abundance: NA; d_gene: NA
CDR3nt: TGTGCCAGCAGTTCCCTTGGGGGAAACTATGGCTACACCTTC; CDR3aa: CASSSLGGNYGYTF; j_gene: TRBJ1-2; v_gene: TRBV6-1; abundance: NA; d_gene: NA
CDR3nt: TGTGCCAGCAGGTCCGGACAGGGAGGGAAATACGAGCAGTACTTC; CDR3aa: CASRSGQGGKYEQYF; j_gene: TRBJ2-7; v_gene: TRBV6-5; abundance: NA; d_gene: NA
CDR3nt: TGTGCCAGCAGCCGGGGATTACTAGCGGGAGGGCCTACAGATACGCAGTATTTT; CDR3aa: CASSRGLLAGGPTDTQYF; j_gene: TRBJ2-3; v_gene: TRBV5-8; abundance: NA; d_gene: TRBD2
CDR3nt: TGTGCCAGCAGTTACGGGACTAGCGGTTACGAGCAGTACTTC; CDR3aa: CASSYGTSGYEQYF; j_gene: TRBJ2-7; v_gene: TRBV6-5; abundance: NA; d_gene: TRBD2